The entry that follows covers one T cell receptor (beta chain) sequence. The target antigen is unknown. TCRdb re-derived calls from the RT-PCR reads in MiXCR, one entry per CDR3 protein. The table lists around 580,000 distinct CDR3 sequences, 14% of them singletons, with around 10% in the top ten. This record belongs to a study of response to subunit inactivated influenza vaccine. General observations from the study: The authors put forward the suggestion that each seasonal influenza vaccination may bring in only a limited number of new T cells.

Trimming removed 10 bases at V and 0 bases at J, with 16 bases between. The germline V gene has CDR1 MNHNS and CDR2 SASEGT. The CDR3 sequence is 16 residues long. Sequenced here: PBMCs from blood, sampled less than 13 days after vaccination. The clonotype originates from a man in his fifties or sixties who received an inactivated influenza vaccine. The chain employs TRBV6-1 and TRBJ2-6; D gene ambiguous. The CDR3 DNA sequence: TGTGCCATCTCCAGGCGGTTAAGCTCTGGGGCCAACGTCCTGACTTTC. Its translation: CAISRRLSSGANVLTF.